Following are 8 T cell receptor beta chains from one sample sequenced in a study of blood T cells in healthy people across ages. The authors ran a second PCR of roughly 7 to 11 cycles using a sample-barcoded 5' primer and a J-beta primer mix. TCRdb re-analysed the 5' RACE reads in MiXCR, keeping a single row per CDR3 protein. The sample has approximately 800,000 distinct CDR3 sequences, 45% to 70% seen once. Sequencing used blood. All receptors come from a man aged 35-49 years in good health.

V and J are TRBV15 and TRBJ2-1; D not certain. From germline, CDR1 is LNHNV and CDR2 YYDKDF (reference sequence). The CDR3 runs to 13 residues. The V end was cut by 0 bases, the J end by 7 bases, with 7 bases between. The CDR3 coding sequence is TGTGCCACCAGCAGAGATGCGATGAATGAGCAGTTCTTC. Translated, it gives CATSRDAMNEQFF.

The CDR3: CASSQDPGANVLTF. The CDR3 DNA is TGTGCCAGCAGCCAAGACCCCGGGGCCAACGTCCTGACTTTC. The J gene is TRBJ2-6, the V gene TRBV3-1; the D is unclear. V was shortened by 0 bases and J by 4 bases, with 4 bases between the two germline ends. Germline assignment: CDR1 LGHDT and CDR2 YNNKEL (reference sequence). The CDR3 is 14 residues long.

This clonotype appeared a single time. The V gene is TRBV28, the J gene TRBJ2-3; 11 nucleotides match TRBD2. This CDR3 contains 19 residues. Germline V gene lookup returns CDR1 MDHEN and CDR2 SYDVKM. With V trimmed by 3 bases and J by 0 bases, 11 bases remained unmatched. The CDR3 DNA sequence: TGTGCCAGCAGTTTCACCGTAACAGGGACTAGCGGTAGCACAGATACGCAGTATTTT. Translating it yields CASSFTVTGTSGSTDTQYF.

This clonotype has just a few counts. This sequence joins TRBV29-1 and TRBJ2-7; 8 nucleotides line up with TRBD1. The CDR3 has 12 amino acids. Germline-derived CDR1 and CDR2 are SQVTM and ANQGSEA. V lost 7 bases to trimming and J lost 3 bases; unmatched junction nucleotides: 5. The CDR3 spells CSAEGQGYEQYF. CDR3 nucleotide sequence: TGCAGCGCCGAAGGACAGGGCTACGAGCAGTACTTC.

This clonotype came up a few times. The V and J genes are TRBV6-2 or TRBV6-3 and TRBJ2-1; D is uncertain. Between the trimmed V and J ends, which lost 3 bases and 10 bases, there was a span of 7 bases. CDR1 and CDR2 (germline): MNHEY, SVGEGT. This CDR3 has 11 amino acids. In DNA, the CDR3 is TGTGCCAGCAGTTATTTGCTCGAGCAGTTCTTC. Translation: CASSYLLEQFF.

V and J are TRBV4-2 and TRBJ1-4; D not certain. CDR3 size: 15 residues. CDR1 is LGHNA, CDR2 YNFKEQ, per germline. V was clipped by 4 bases and J by 5 bases, with 14 bases between them. CDR3 residues: CASSLQAEENEKLFF. The CDR3 DNA follows: TGTGCCAGCAGCCTCCAAGCGGAAGAGAATGAAAAACTGTTTTTT.

The chain combines TRBV5-1 with TRBJ2-7, with 10 bases lining up with TRBD1. This CDR3 is 15 amino acids long. V lost 1 base, J lost 4 bases, and 5 bases stayed unmatched. The germline CDR1 and CDR2 sequences are SGHRS and YFSETQ. The CDR3 sequence is CASSLPRDRGYEQYF. CDR3 bases: TGCGCCAGCAGCTTGCCCCGGGACAGGGGTTACGAGCAGTACTTC.

The chain employs TRBV28 and TRBJ2-3; TRBD2 is a possible D gene (6 bases). CDR3 length: 15 amino acids. Germline CDR1 MDHEN, CDR2 SYDVKM. Trimming shortened V by 5 bases and J by 1 base, and 13 bases separated the two germline ends. The CDR3 loop is CASSPSASRTDTQYF. CDR3 DNA sequence: TGTGCCAGCAGTCCTAGCGCTTCCCGCACAGATACGCAGTATTTT.